This T cell receptor beta chain is from a study of CD8 T cells in Susac syndrome. From germline, CDR1 is SGHTA and CDR2 FQGTGA. The CDR3 has 16 residues. V dropped 5 bases and J dropped 0 bases, with 15 bases sitting between them. Sequencing of TCR beta drew on CD8+ and CD4+ T cells from blood. Included as multiple sclerosis controls were treatment-naive patients who had stable or active relapsing-remitting disease. TEMRA cells were enriched by FACS, while CD8+ and CD4+ T cells were obtained through a negative isolation that was performed magnetically. The authors reverse transcribed 0.5 to 1 ug RNA with random hexamers. The TCR beta CDR3 was amplified by immunoSEQ multiplex PCR across 54 Vbeta, 13 Jbeta. Each CDR3 protein is one row after TCRdb ran MiXCR on the immunoSEQ multiplex PCR reads. Seen here are about 140,000 distinct CDR3 sequences, 85% to 95% observed once, and the top ten hold over 0.09%.

The specimen sequenced was CD4+ T cells from PBMCs. The sequence was collected from a human donor with multiple sclerosis. The chain couples TRBV7-3 to TRBJ2-3; maybe TRBD2 (6 bases). CDR3 nucleotide sequence: TGTGCCAGCAGCGCTGCGGGGACTCATAGCACAGATACGCAGTATTTT. It codes for CASSAAGTHSTDTQYF.